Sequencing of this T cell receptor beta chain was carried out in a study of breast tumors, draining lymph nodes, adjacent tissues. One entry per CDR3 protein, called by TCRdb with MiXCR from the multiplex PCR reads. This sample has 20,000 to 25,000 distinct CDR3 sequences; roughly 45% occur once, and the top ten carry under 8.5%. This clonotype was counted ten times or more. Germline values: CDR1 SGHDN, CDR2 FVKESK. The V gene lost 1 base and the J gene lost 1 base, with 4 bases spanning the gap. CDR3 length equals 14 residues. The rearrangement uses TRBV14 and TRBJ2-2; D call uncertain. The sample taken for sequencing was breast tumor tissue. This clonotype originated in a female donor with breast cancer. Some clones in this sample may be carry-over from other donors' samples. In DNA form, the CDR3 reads TGTGCCAGCAGCCAAGGGGTGAACACCGGGGAGCTGTTTTTT. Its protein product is CASSQGVNTGELFF.